The present TCR beta chain was sequenced within a study of cytotoxic CD8 clonotypes in ibrutinib-treated CLL. Study summary: Sequencing produced an average of roughly 270,000 productive templates and tens of thousands of productive rearrangements per sample.

Sequencing used immunoSEQ multiplex PCR; TCRdb keeps in-frame clones, though not all of them. The repertoire holds over 100,000 clones, 75% to 90% seen once, with 2% to 2.5% in the top ten. V was pared by 5 bases and J by 6 bases, with 17 bases of the junction left unmatched. The CDR3 is 17 amino acids. CDR1 and CDR2 (germline): SGHTA, FQGNSA. The chain combines TRBV7-2 with TRBJ2-7; 9 bases are shared with TRBD2. The receptor was isolated from a human donor with chronic lymphocytic leukemia. Here the sequenced sample was PBMCs, taken after 24 months of ibrutinib treatment. CDR3 DNA sequence: TGTGCCAGCAGCCCTAGGAATCCGGGACTAGCTCCTGTCGAGCAGTACTTC. Protein: CASSPRNPGLAPVEQYF.